Below are 14 T cell receptor beta chains sequenced from a single sample in a study of identifying expanded T cells in peripheral blood. The protocol was immunoSEQ multiplex PCR, while the TCRdb copy is restricted to in-frame clones and leaves out a portion. The sample consists of approximately 58,000 clones, about 83% of them appearing once. The sample comprised blood. The receptors shown here come from a person between 18 and 70 years old in good health.

This chain uses TRBV10-2 with TRBJ2-1; no definite D call. The CDR3 has 15 residues. The germline V gene encodes CDR1 WSHSY and CDR2 SAAADI. The germline V and J ends were trimmed by 0 bases and 2 bases, with 8 bases remaining between them. In nucleotides, the CDR3 is TGCGCCAGCAGTGAGTCTGGCGCCACCTACAATGAGCAGTTCTTC. Translated: CASSESGATYNEQFF.

A single count supports this clone. The rearrangement joins TRBV7-2 to TRBJ1-1, with D perhaps TRBD1 (5 bases). Germline V gene data show CDR1 as SGHTA and CDR2 as FQGNSA. Trimming removed 3 bases at V and 5 bases at J, with 13 bases between. CDR3 size: 14 residues. The CDR3 DNA reads TGTGCCAGCAGCTTGGGGCCTCTGCGGACTGAAGCTTTCTTT. Its translation: CASSLGPLRTEAFF.

This clone was detected only once. The chain uses TRBV15 and TRBJ2-1; possible D gene TRBD2, 6 bases. This CDR3 spans 16 amino acids. V lost 3 bases, J lost 10 bases, and 22 bases lay in between. In germline, CDR1 is LNHNV, CDR2 YYDKDF (reference sequence). This chain's CDR3 is CATSRPPGTRAKEQFF. Written as DNA, the CDR3 is TGTGCCACCAGCAGGCCACCAGGGACTCGTGCGAAGGAGCAGTTCTTC.

This clone was counted once. This chain connects TRBV5-3 to TRBJ1-2, with 7 bases that match TRBD1. TRBV5-3 is known as an ORF, though its function is uncertain. This CDR3 is built from 15 residues. The J segment lost 4 bases and the V segment lost 3 bases, leaving 9 bases of the junction unmatched. The CDR3 DNA reads TGTGCCAGAAGCTGGGGACAGCCCCACCTCTATGGCTACACCTTC. Protein: CARSWGQPHLYGYTF.

This sequence joins TRBV28 and TRBJ2-5; perhaps TRBD1 as D (6 bases). Germline V gives CDR1 MDHEN, CDR2 SYDVKM. Trimming stripped 2 bases from V and 5 bases from J, with 12 bases between. The CDR3 contains 14 residues. CDR3 protein: CASSLGGTTETQYF. As DNA, the CDR3 is TGTGCCAGCAGTTTAGGTGGGACAACGGAGACCCAGTACTTC.

V and J are TRBV5-4 and TRBJ2-1; 12 nucleotides agree with TRBD2. Germline V CDR1 and CDR2: SGHNT, YYREEE (reference sequence). CDR3 length: 15 amino acids. Losses at the gene ends were 5 bases for V and 4 bases for J; bases not matched to a gene: 4. The CDR3 DNA reads TGTGCCAGCAGACCTACTAGCGGGAGGTACAATGAGCAGTTCTTC. Residues: CASRPTSGRYNEQFF. Full variable domain (rest looked up from reference TRBV5-4 and TRBJ2-1): ETGVTQSPTHLIKTRGQQVTLRCSSQSGHNTVSWYQQALGQGPQFIFQYYREEENGRGNFPPRFSGLQFPNYSSELNVNALELDDSALYLCASRPTSGRYNEQFFGPGTRLTVL.

This chain links TRBV6-1 with TRBJ2-7, with D hard to call. CDR3 length equals 14 residues. Germline-derived CDR1 and CDR2 are MNHNS and SASEGT. Trimming left V 4 bases short and J 0 bases short, with 10 bases between. The CDR3 here is CASSVLRNSYEQYV. The CDR3, as DNA: TGTGCCAGCAGTGTTTTGCGAAACTCCTACGAGCAGTACGTC.

Comments on this clone: This same CDR3 is encoded by further DNA sequences in the sample. This chain joins TRBV9 and TRBJ1-1; D unclear. The CDR3 totals 13 residues. Germline assignment: CDR1 SGDLS and CDR2 YYNGEE. V lost 0 bases, J lost 0 bases, and 3 bases lay in between. In DNA form, the CDR3 reads TGTGCCAGCAGCGTAGGAATGAACACTGAAGCTTTCTTT. This gives the protein CASSVGMNTEAFF.

This clone came up a few times. The chain employs TRBV5-6 and TRBJ2-1; D uncertain. The CDR3 length is 12 residues. V lost 2 bases, J lost 7 bases, and 7 bases lay in between. CDR1 is SGHDT and CDR2 is YYEEEE in the germline V gene. The CDR3 sequence: CASSFLANEQFF. The CDR3 DNA reads TGTGCCAGCAGCTTTTTAGCAAATGAGCAGTTCTTC. Based on the CDR3 plus reference TRBV5-6 and TRBJ2-1, the full variable domain is DAGVTQSPTHLIKTRGQQVTLRCSPKSGHDTVSWYQQALGQGPQFIFQYYEEEERQRGNFPDRFSGHQFPNYSSELNVNALLLGDSALYLCASSFLANEQFFGPGTRLTVL.

This chain connects TRBV14 to TRBJ2-2; perhaps TRBD1 as D (6 bases). CDR3 length: 15 residues. V lost 4 bases to trimming and J lost 1 base, with 10 bases between them. Germline CDR1 SGHDN, CDR2 FVKESK. CDR3 DNA: TGTGCCAGCAGCCTCCTGACAGGGAACACCGGGGAGCTGTTTTTT. Amino acid sequence: CASSLLTGNTGELFF.

About this clone itself: The sample contains more than one DNA sequence encoding this CDR3. The chain carries TRBV9 and TRBJ1-1; tentative D call: TRBD1 (5 bases). Per the germline V gene, CDR1 is SGDLS and CDR2 is YYNGEE. V was clipped by 0 bases and J by 1 base, with 7 bases between them. This CDR3 contains 14 residues. The CDR3 sequence: CASSVGQGNTEAFF. The CDR3 DNA follows: TGTGCCAGCAGCGTAGGCCAGGGGAACACTGAAGCTTTCTTT.

The chain uses TRBV5-4 and TRBJ1-2; 8 bases map to TRBD1. V trimming: 3 bases; J trimming: 1 base; junction bases outside the gene matches: 2. Germline V gene lookup returns CDR1 SGHNT and CDR2 YYREEE (reference sequence). The CDR3 has 14 amino acids. The CDR3 DNA reads as TGTGCCAGCAGCTCGGGACAGGTTAACTATGGCTACACCTTC. Translated: CASSSGQVNYGYTF.

This clone was detected a few times. V gene TRBV6-1 combines with J gene TRBJ1-5; 12 positions agree with TRBD1. Germline V gives CDR1 MNHNS, CDR2 SASEGT. CDR3 length equals 15 residues. Losses at the gene ends were 5 bases for V and 7 bases for J; bases not matched to a gene: 6. The CDR3 loop reads CASSSGTGGWQPQHF. CDR3 sequence (DNA): TGTGCCAGCAGTTCCGGGACAGGGGGCTGGCAGCCCCAGCATTTT.

This clone has more than one count but fewer than ten. The rearrangement uses TRBV19 and TRBJ1-2; 8 bases agree with TRBD1. Losses at the gene ends were 6 bases for V and 8 bases for J; bases not matched to a gene: 5. The CDR3 length is 12 residues. The V gene's germline CDR1 is LNHDA and CDR2 SQIVND (reference sequence). The chain's CDR3 is CASSLQGEGYTF. In DNA form, the CDR3 reads TGTGCCAGTAGCCTACAGGGGGAAGGCTACACCTTC.